A selection of T cell receptor beta chains follows, all from one sample in a study of blood T cell repertoires in COVID-19. Data came from immunoSEQ multiplex PCR; TCRdb stores just in-frame clones and leaves some out. The data hold about 150,000 clones, with roughly 85% observed a single time. Specimen: peripheral blood. These receptors originate from a woman aged 55-75 years with COVID-19, enrolled during active disease. CDR3s include the opening cysteine and the closing phenylalanine or tryptophan. A D gene is named only where the DNA matches it firmly. Clone size is stated in some rows and not others, as once, few, many or a class when expanded.

clone size: -
J gene: TRBJ2-2
V gene: TRBV27
D gene: TRBD1
CDR3 DNA: TGTGCCAGCAGTTGGACAGGGGGGGCCGGGGAGCTGTTTTTT
CDR3 protein: CASSWTGGAGELFF

clone size: -
J gene: TRBJ1-6
V gene: TRBV19
D gene: TRBD1
CDR3 DNA: TGTGCCAGCATCGGACAGGGGAATTCACCCCTCCACTTT
CDR3 protein: CASIGQGNSPLHF

clone size: -
J gene: TRBJ2-1
V gene: TRBV6-5
D gene: -
CDR3 DNA: TGTGCCAGCAGACCCCGACTAGACGGTGCGGATGAGCAGTTCTTC
CDR3 protein: CASRPRLDGADEQFF

clone size: -
J gene: TRBJ1-5
V gene: TRBV18
D gene: -
CDR3 DNA: TGTGCCAGCTCGAATTGGCAGGGTAGCAGCAATCAGCCCCAGCATTTT
CDR3 protein: CASSNWQGSSNQPQHF

clone size: -
J gene: TRBJ1-1
V gene: TRBV25-1
D gene: -
CDR3 DNA: TGTGCCAGCAGCAGGAGGGAGAACACTGAAGCTTTCTTT
CDR3 protein: CASSRRENTEAFF

clone size: -
J gene: TRBJ2-2
V gene: TRBV5-1
D gene: TRBD1
CDR3 DNA: TGCGCCAGCAGCTTGGGGACAGGGCGGGCCGGGGAGCTGTTTTTT
CDR3 protein: CASSLGTGRAGELFF

clone size: -
J gene: TRBJ1-5
V gene: TRBV29-1
D gene: TRBD1
CDR3 DNA: TGCAGCGTTGAAGGACAGGGGAGTCAGCCCCAGCATTTT
CDR3 protein: CSVEGQGSQPQHF

clone size: once
J gene: TRBJ1-2
V gene: TRBV6-4
D gene: -
CDR3 DNA: TGTGCCAGCAGTGAAGGAGCCGCTAACTATGGCTACACCTTC
CDR3 protein: CASSEGAANYGYTF

clone size: -
J gene: TRBJ1-3
V gene: TRBV5-1
D gene: TRBD1
CDR3 DNA: TGCGCCAGCAGCTTGAGTACAGGGGGAGGAAACACCATATATTTT
CDR3 protein: CASSLSTGGGNTIYF

clone size: once
J gene: TRBJ2-2
V gene: TRBV4-1
D gene: TRBD2
CDR3 DNA: TGCGCCAGCAGCCGACCATCCGGGACTAGCGTGGCCGGGGAGCTGTTTTTT
CDR3 protein: CASSRPSGTSVAGELFF

clone size: -
J gene: TRBJ1-5
V gene: TRBV10-3
D gene: -
CDR3 DNA: TGTGCCATCAGTGAGTCGGGCGGGAACCAGCCCCAGCATTTT
CDR3 protein: CAISESGGNQPQHF

clone size: -
J gene: TRBJ2-1
V gene: TRBV11-2
D gene: -
CDR3 DNA: TGTGCCGCCGCCGGTAAGTTCTACAATGAGCAGTTCTTC
CDR3 protein: CAAAGKFYNEQFF

clone size: -
J gene: TRBJ1-1
V gene: TRBV3-1/TRBV3-2
D gene: -
CDR3 DNA: TGTGCCAGCAGGTCCGCGGGGACTGAAGCTTTCTTT
CDR3 protein: CASRSAGTEAFF

clone size: few
J gene: TRBJ2-3
V gene: TRBV6-6
D gene: -
CDR3 DNA: TGTGCCAGTATCAGCGACAGTACTAGCACAGATACGCAGTATTTT
CDR3 protein: CASISDSTSTDTQYF

clone size: -
J gene: TRBJ1-2
V gene: TRBV19
D gene: -
CDR3 DNA: TGTGCCAGTACGGACAGAGCTAACTATGGCTACACCTTC
CDR3 protein: CASTDRANYGYTF

clone size: -
J gene: TRBJ1-6
V gene: TRBV10-2
D gene: -
CDR3 DNA: TGCGCCAGCAGTATCCAGGGTATGGATTCACCCCTCCACTTT
CDR3 protein: CASSIQGMDSPLHF

clone size: -
J gene: TRBJ2-3
V gene: TRBV24-1
D gene: -
CDR3 DNA: TGTGCCACCAGTGATCACAGGGCAGATACGCAGTATTTT
CDR3 protein: CATSDHRADTQYF

clone size: -
J gene: TRBJ2-3
V gene: TRBV9
D gene: TRBD1
CDR3 DNA: TGTGCCAGCAGCGTGTCCGGGACAGGAAGCACAGATACGCAGTATTTT
CDR3 protein: CASSVSGTGSTDTQYF

clone size: -
J gene: TRBJ1-5
V gene: TRBV18
D gene: -
CDR3 DNA: TGTGCCAGCTCATCTACTGGACAGTACAATCAGCCCCAGCATTTT
CDR3 protein: CASSSTGQYNQPQHF

clone size: -
J gene: TRBJ2-1
V gene: TRBV6-6
D gene: -
CDR3 DNA: TGTGCCAGCAGCCCCCGAGCTGAAAATGAGCAGTTCTTC
CDR3 protein: CASSPRAENEQFF